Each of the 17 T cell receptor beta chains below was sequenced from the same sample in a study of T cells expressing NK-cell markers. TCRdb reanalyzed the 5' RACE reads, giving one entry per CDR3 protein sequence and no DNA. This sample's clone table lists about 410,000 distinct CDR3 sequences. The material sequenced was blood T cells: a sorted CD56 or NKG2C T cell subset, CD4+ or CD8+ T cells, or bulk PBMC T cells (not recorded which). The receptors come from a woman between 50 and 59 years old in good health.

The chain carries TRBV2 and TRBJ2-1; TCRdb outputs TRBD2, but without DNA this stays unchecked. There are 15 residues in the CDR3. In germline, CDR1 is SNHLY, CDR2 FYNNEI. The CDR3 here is CASRWREDTYNEQFF.

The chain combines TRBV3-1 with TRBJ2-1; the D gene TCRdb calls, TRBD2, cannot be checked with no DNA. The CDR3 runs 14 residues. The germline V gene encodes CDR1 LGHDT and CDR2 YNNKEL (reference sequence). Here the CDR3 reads CASSPRAGGPGVVF.

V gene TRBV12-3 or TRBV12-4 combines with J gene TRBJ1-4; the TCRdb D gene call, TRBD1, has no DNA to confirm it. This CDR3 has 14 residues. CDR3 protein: CASSFATGGEKLFF.

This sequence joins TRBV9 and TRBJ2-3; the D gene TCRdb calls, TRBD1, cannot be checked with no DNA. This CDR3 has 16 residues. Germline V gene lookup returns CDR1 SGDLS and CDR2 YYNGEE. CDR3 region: CASSVKTGRGTDTQYF.

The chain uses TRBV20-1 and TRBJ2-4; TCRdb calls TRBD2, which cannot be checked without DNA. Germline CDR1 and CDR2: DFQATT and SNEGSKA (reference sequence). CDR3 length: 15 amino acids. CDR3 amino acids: CSARSAGVAKNIQYF.

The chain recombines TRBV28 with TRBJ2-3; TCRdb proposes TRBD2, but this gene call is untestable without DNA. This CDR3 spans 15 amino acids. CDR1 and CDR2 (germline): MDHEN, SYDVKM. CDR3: CASSSPPRIVDTQYF.

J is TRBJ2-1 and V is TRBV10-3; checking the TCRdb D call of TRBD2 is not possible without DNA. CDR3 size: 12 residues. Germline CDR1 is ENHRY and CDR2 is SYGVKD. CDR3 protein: CAISGTSGEQFF.

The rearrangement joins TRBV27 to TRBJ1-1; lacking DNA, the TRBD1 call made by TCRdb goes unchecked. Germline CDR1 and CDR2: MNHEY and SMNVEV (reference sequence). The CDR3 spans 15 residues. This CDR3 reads CASSLLPGQNTEAFF.

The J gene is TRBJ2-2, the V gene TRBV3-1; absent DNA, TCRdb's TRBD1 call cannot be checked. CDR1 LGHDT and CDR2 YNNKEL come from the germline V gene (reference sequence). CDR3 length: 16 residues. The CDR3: CASSRFRDIRTGELFF.

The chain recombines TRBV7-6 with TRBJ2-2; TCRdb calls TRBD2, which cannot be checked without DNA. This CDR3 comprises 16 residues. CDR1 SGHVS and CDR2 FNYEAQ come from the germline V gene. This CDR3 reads CASSQTSGRYTGELFF. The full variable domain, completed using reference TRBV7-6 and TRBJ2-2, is GAGVSQSPRYKVTKRGQDVALRCDPISGHVSLYWYRQALGQGPEFLTYFNYEAQQDKSGLPNDRFSAERPEGSISTLTIQRTEQRDSAMYRCASSQTSGRYTGELFFGEGSRLTVL.

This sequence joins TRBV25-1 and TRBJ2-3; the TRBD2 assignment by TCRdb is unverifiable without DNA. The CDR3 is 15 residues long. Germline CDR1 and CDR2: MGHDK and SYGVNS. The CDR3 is CASSDSGWSGDTQYF.

CDR3: CSAKRGSAGTSYNEQFF. V is TRBV20-1 and J is TRBJ2-1; TCRdb's D call, TRBD2, is unchecked because there is no DNA. CDR1 is DFQATT and CDR2 is SNEGSKA in the germline V gene (reference sequence). The length of the CDR3 is 17 residues.

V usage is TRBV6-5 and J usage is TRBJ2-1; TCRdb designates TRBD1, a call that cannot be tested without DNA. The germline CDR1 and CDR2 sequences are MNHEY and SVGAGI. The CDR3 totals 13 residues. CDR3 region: CASNPTGKDEQFF.

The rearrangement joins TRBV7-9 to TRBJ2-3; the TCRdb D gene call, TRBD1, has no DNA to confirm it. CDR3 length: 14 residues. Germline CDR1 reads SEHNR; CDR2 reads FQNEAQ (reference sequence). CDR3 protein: CASSPVDTSGEQYF. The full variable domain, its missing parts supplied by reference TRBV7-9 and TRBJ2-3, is DTGVSQNPRHKITKRGQNVTFRCDPISEHNRLYWYRQTLGQGPEFLTYFQNEAQLEKSRLLSDRFSAERPKGSFSTLEIQRTEQGDSAMYLCASSPVDTSGEQYFGPGTRLTVL.

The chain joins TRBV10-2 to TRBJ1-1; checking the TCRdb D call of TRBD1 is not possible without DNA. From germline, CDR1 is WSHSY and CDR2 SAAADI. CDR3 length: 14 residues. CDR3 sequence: CASSVPGTGTEAFF.

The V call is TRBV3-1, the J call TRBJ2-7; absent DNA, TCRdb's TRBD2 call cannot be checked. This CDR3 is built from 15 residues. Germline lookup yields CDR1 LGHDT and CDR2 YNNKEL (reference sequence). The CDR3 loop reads CASSQDPGLGYEQYF.

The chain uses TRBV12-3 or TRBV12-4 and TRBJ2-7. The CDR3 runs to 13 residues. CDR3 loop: CASSLQILYEQYF.